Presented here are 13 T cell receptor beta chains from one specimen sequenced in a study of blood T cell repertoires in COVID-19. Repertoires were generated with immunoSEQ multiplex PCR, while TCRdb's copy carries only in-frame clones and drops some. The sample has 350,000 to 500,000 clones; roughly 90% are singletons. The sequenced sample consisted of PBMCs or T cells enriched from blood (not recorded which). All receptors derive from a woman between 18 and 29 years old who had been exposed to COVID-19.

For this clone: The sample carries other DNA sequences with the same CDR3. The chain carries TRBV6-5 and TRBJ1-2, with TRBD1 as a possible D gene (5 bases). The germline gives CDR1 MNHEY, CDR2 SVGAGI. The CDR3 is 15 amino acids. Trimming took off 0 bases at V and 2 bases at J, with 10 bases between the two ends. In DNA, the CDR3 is TGTGCCAGCAGTTACTCGGGGGGGGTAAACTATGGCTACACCTTC. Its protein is CASSYSGGVNYGYTF.

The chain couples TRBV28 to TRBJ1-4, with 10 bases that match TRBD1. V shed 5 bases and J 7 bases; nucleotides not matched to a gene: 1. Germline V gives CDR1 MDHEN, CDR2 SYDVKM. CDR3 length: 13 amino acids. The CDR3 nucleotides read TGTGCCAGCAGTCGGGACAGGGGTGAAAAACTGTTTTTT. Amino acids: CASSRDRGEKLFF.

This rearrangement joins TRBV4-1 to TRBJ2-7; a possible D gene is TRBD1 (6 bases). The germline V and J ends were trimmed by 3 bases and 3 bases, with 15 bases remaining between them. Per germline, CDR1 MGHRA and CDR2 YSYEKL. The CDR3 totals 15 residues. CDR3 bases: TGCGCCAGCAGCCAGATTCCAGGGGCGATCTACGAGCAGTACTTC. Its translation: CASSQIPGAIYEQYF.

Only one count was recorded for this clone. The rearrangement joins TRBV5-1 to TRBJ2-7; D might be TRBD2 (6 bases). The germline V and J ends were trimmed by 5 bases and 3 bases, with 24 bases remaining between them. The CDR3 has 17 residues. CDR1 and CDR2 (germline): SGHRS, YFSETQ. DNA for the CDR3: TGCGCCAGCAGTTATGGGGTAGCGGTGCCGAACCACTACGAGCAGTACTTC. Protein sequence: CASSYGVAVPNHYEQYF.

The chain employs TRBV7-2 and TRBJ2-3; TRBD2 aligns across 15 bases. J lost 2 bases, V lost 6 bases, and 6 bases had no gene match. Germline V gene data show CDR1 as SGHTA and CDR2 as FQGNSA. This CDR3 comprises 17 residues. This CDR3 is CASRLGLAGGITDTQYF. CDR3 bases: TGTGCCAGCAGATTGGGACTAGCGGGGGGTATCACAGATACGCAGTATTTT.

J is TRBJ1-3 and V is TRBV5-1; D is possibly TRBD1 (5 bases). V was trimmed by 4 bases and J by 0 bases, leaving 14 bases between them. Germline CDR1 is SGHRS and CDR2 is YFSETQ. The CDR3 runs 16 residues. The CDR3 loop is CASSRTGVDSGNTIYF. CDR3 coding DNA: TGCGCCAGCAGCAGGACGGGGGTAGACTCTGGAAACACCATATATTTT.

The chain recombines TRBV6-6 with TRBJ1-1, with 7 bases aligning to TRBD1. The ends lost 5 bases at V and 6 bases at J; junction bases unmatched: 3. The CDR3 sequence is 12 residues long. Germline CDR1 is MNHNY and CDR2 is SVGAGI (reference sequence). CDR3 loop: CASSLQGPEAFF. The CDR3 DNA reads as TGTGCCAGCAGTCTACAGGGGCCTGAAGCTTTCTTT.

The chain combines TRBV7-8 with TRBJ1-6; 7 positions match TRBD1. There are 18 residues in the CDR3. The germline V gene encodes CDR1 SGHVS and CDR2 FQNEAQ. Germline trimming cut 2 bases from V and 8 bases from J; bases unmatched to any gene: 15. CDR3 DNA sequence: TGTGCCAGCAGCTTAACCCCGGGACAGTGGAAGGAGGATTCACCCCTCCACTTT. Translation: CASSLTPGQWKEDSPLHF. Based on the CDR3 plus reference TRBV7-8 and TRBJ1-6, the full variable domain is GAGVSQSPRYKVAKRGQDVALRCDPISGHVSLFWYQQALGQGPEFLTYFQNEAQLDKSGLPSDRFFAERPEGSVSTLKIQRTQQEDSAVYLCASSLTPGQWKEDSPLHFGNGTRLTVT.

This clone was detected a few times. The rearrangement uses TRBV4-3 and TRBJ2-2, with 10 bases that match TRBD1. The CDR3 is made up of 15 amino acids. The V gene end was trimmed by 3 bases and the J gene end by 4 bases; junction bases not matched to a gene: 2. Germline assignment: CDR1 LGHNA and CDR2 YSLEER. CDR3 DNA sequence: TGCGCCAGCAGCCAGGGGACAGGGGCCACCGGGGAGCTGTTTTTT. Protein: CASSQGTGATGELFF.

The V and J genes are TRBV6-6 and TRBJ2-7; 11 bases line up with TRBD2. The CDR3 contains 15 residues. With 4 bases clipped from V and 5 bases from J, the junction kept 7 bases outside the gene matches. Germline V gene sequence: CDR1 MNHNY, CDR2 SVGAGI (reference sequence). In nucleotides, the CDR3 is TGTGCCAGCAGTTTCCGACTAGCGGGACTAAACGAGCAGTACTTC. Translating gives CASSFRLAGLNEQYF.

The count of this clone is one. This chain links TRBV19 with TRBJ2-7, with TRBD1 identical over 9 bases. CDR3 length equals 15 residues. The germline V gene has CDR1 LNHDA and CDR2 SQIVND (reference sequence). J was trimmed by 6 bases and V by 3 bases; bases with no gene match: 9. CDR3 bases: TGTGCCAGTAGTATTGGAAGGGACAGGGTCAGCGAGCAGTACTTC. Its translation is CASSIGRDRVSEQYF.

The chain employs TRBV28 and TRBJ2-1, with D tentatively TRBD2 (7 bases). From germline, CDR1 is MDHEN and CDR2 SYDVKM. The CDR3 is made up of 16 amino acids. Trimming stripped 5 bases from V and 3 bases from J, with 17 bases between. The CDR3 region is CASSPPGGTHYNEQFF. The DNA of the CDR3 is TGTGCCAGCAGTCCCCCGGGGGGCACACACTACAATGAGCAGTTCTTC.

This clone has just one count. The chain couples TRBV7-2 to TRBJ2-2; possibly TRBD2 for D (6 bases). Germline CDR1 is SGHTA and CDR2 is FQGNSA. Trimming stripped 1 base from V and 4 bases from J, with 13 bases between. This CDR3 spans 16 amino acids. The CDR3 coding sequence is TGTGCCAGCAGCTTAGGTGTGGGGGGAATCACCGGGGAGCTGTTTTTT. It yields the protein CASSLGVGGITGELFF.